Following are 27 T cell receptor beta chains from one sample sequenced in a study of beta chain features in type 1 diabetes (dated by TCRdb to between 2018 and 2020). Receptors were amplified or captured by the immunoSEQ multiplex PCR assay. The entire isolated RNA was reverse transcribed using the High Capacity cDNA Reverse Transcription Kit, and thus expressed TCRB transcripts were sequenced. What TCRdb holds here is the immuneACCESS table cut down to in-frame rearrangements. Part of the clones is not present; checked against another copy, under half of the missing clones reflect an unresolved V gene, and the others are unexplained. Present in this sample are about 410,000 clones, 14% of which were seen just once. The ten largest clones add up to about 0.034% of the sample. Sequenced sample: naive CD4+ T cells from blood. This specimen's cell subset or site label, per the study, means: true naive CD4+ T cells. Receptors originate from a young man in good health.

J is TRBJ2-3 and V is TRBV7-2; D uncertain. The CDR3 is 11 residues long. Germline lookup yields CDR1 SGHTA and CDR2 FQGNSA. The V end was cut by 4 bases, the J end by 8 bases, with 7 bases between. The CDR3 protein is CASSSLVTQYF. CDR3 sequence (DNA): TGTGCCAGCAGCTCCTTAGTTACGCAGTATTTT.

The chain links TRBV25-1 to TRBJ2-7, with TRBD1 matching over 8 bases. V trimming: 6 bases; J trimming: 4 bases; junction bases outside the gene matches: 8. Germline CDR1 reads MGHDK; CDR2 reads SYGVNS. This CDR3 is 14 amino acids long. CDR3 sequence reads: CASSAPGQVYEQYF. The CDR3 DNA reads TGTGCCAGCAGCGCACCGGGACAGGTATACGAGCAGTACTTC.

CDR3 in amino acids: CASSATAETKAFF. DNA for the CDR3: TGTGCCAGCAGCGCCACGGCCGAAACCAAAGCTTTCTTT. V gene TRBV9 combines with J gene TRBJ1-1; D call uncertain. Germline CDR1 and CDR2: SGDLS and YYNGEE. This CDR3 comprises 13 residues. Trimming pared 3 bases from V and 9 bases from J, leaving 15 bases between. Together with reference TRBV9 and TRBJ1-1, the CDR3 gives the full variable domain: DSGVTQTPKHLITATGQRVTLRCSPRSGDLSVYWYQQSLDQGLQFLIQYYNGEERAKGNILERFSAQQFPDLHSELNLSSLELGDSALYFCASSATAETKAFFGQGTRLTVV.

The genes are TRBV13 and TRBJ2-3; 8 bases are shared with TRBD1. The CDR3 has 15 amino acids. Germline loops: CDR1 PRHDT, CDR2 FYEKMQ (reference sequence). V lost 5 bases to trimming and J lost 2 bases; unmatched junction nucleotides: 6. The CDR3 DNA follows: TGTGCCAGCAGCCGAGGGACAGGAGCCACAGATACGCAGTATTTT. This translates into CASSRGTGATDTQYF. The whole variable domain, filled in from reference TRBV13 and TRBJ2-3, reads AAGVIQSPRHLIKEKRETATLKCYPIPRHDTVYWYQQGPGQDPQFLISFYEKMQSDKGSIPDRFSAQQFSDYHSELNMSSLELGDSALYFCASSRGTGATDTQYFGPGTRLTVL.

This clone has more than one count but fewer than ten. This chain uses TRBV9 with TRBJ1-2; D perhaps matches TRBD1 (6 bases). The V end was cut by 4 bases, the J end by 5 bases, with 9 bases between. There are 12 residues in the CDR3. Germline assignment: CDR1 SGDLS and CDR2 YYNGEE. The chain's CDR3 is CASSSGQYGYTF. The CDR3 coding sequence is TGTGCCAGCAGCAGCGGACAGTATGGCTACACCTTC.

The rearrangement uses TRBV2 and TRBJ2-4, with D hard to call. Germline V gene lookup returns CDR1 SNHLY and CDR2 FYNNEI. The CDR3 extends over 15 amino acids. The V end was cut by 3 bases, the J end by 0 bases, with 9 bases between. The CDR3 loop reads CASSEVLLAKNIQYF. The CDR3 nucleotides read TGTGCCAGCAGTGAGGTGCTGTTAGCCAAAAACATTCAGTACTTC.

This clone has just a few counts. The V call is TRBV13, the J call TRBJ2-1; unclear D gene. The CDR3 runs 14 residues. Between the trimmed V and J ends, which lost 5 bases and 7 bases, there was a span of 15 bases. CDR1 is PRHDT and CDR2 is FYEKMQ in the germline V gene (reference sequence). CDR3 sequence (DNA): TGTGCCAGCAGCCCCCCGGCGGCGTCGAATGAGCAGTTCTTC. It encodes CASSPPAASNEQFF.

This clone was detected a few times. V is TRBV10-3 and J is TRBJ1-1; no definite D call. Germline V gene lookup returns CDR1 ENHRY and CDR2 SYGVKD. V gave up 2 bases and J gave up 4 bases, with 17 bases separating them. CDR3 length: 16 residues. The CDR3, as DNA: TGTGCCATCAGTGAGCCCTCTGGCAAATTGAGCACTGAAGCTTTCTTT. Its protein is CAISEPSGKLSTEAFF.

The J gene is TRBJ2-3, the V gene TRBV5-1; D may correspond to TRBD1 or TRBD2 (6 bases each). The V end was cut by 4 bases, the J end by 2 bases, with 17 bases between. This CDR3 comprises 16 residues. Germline V lookup: CDR1 SGHRS, CDR2 YFSETQ. The CDR3 here is CASSPGWGASTDTQYF. DNA for the CDR3: TGCGCCAGCAGCCCAGGCTGGGGGGCCTCCACAGATACGCAGTATTTT.

The genes are TRBV30 and TRBJ2-5, with D uncertain. The CDR3 has 14 amino acids. Germline-derived CDR1 and CDR2 are GTSNPN and SVGIG (reference sequence). With 5 bases removed from V and 0 bases from J, the gap between germline ends came to 13 bases. For the CDR3, the DNA is TGTGCCTGGTCGGGTGGCATGTACCAAGAGACCCAGTACTTC. Its protein is CAWSGGMYQETQYF.

The chain carries TRBV7-3 and TRBJ2-3; D is unclear. The V gene lost 2 bases and the J gene lost 2 bases, with 5 bases spanning the gap. CDR1 SGHTA and CDR2 FQGTGA come from the germline V gene. The CDR3 length is 13 residues. CDR3: CASSLAITDTQYF. DNA for the CDR3: TGTGCCAGCAGCTTAGCGATCACAGATACGCAGTATTTT.

The V gene is TRBV5-1, the J gene TRBJ1-6; 9 bases line up with TRBD1. Germline V lookup: CDR1 SGHRS, CDR2 YFSETQ. The trim removed 3 bases at V and 9 bases at J, leaving 4 bases unmatched. This CDR3 has 14 amino acids. Written as DNA, the CDR3 is TGCGCCAGCAGCTCCGGGACAGGGACTTCACCCCTCCACTTT. It yields the protein CASSSGTGTSPLHF.

This clone showed up just a few times. The sample carries other DNA sequences with the same CDR3. V is TRBV5-1 and J is TRBJ2-1; D unresolved. Germline lookup yields CDR1 SGHRS and CDR2 YFSETQ. V lost 0 bases, J lost 6 bases, and 4 bases lay in between. This CDR3 comprises 12 residues. This CDR3 is CASSLARNEQFF. In DNA, the CDR3 is TGCGCCAGCAGCTTGGCCCGCAATGAGCAGTTCTTC.

V gene TRBV28 combines with J gene TRBJ1-5; no firm D call. This CDR3 contains 14 residues. The germline gives CDR1 MDHEN, CDR2 SYDVKM. V lost 1 base and J 1 base, leaving 5 bases between the germline ends. Here the CDR3 reads CASSLLQSNQPQHF. The DNA for the CDR3 is TGTGCCAGCAGTTTATTACAGAGCAATCAGCCCCAGCATTTT.

A few counts support this clone. The CDR3 DNA reads TGCAGCGCCCCCCTGTACGGAGAGACCCAGTACTTC. Its translation: CSAPLYGETQYF. The J gene is TRBJ2-5, the V gene TRBV29-1, with D unresolved. The CDR3 is 12 residues long. In germline, CDR1 is SQVTM, CDR2 ANQGSEA. V lost 7 bases and J 4 bases, leaving 13 bases between the germline ends. The whole variable domain, remainder taken from reference TRBV29-1 and TRBJ2-5, is SAVISQKPSRDICQRGTSLTIQCQVDSQVTMMFWYRQQPGQSLTLIATANQGSEATYESGFVIDKFPISRPNLTFSTLTVSNMSPEDSSIYLCSAPLYGETQYFGPGTRLLVL.

The chain carries TRBV14 and TRBJ1-5; D might be TRBD1 (5 bases). This CDR3 region has 13 residues. Trimming cost V 4 bases and J 7 bases, with 11 bases left between them. From germline, CDR1 is SGHDN and CDR2 FVKESK. CDR3 protein: CASSPGLNQPQHF. The DNA for the CDR3 is TGTGCCAGCAGCCCAGGGCTCAACCAGCCCCAGCATTTT.

The chain carries TRBV29-1 and TRBJ2-5; D perhaps matches TRBD1 (6 bases). CDR1 is SQVTM and CDR2 is ANQGSEA in the germline V gene. V dropped 7 bases and J dropped 5 bases, with 17 bases sitting between them. The CDR3 contains 13 residues. CDR3 in DNA: TGCAGCGGGATTCACAAAAGGGGGGAGACCCAGTACTTC. Protein product: CSGIHKRGETQYF.

This clone was observed a handful of times. The rearrangement uses TRBV25-1 and TRBJ2-7; D ambiguous. The germline V gene has CDR1 MGHDK and CDR2 SYGVNS. The CDR3 spans 13 residues. The germline V and J ends were trimmed by 6 bases and 2 bases, with 11 bases remaining between them. The CDR3, as DNA: TGTGCCAGCAGCGCTTTCGTGGCCTACGAGCAGTACTTC. The encoded protein is CASSAFVAYEQYF.

This clone was counted a few times. The rearrangement uses TRBV6-5 and TRBJ2-5; D may correspond to TRBD1 or TRBD2 (5 bases each). The CDR3 is made up of 13 amino acids. CDR1 and CDR2 from the germline V gene are MNHEY and SVGAGI. V was shortened by 8 bases and J by 2 bases, with 12 bases between the two germline ends. The CDR3 bases are TGTGCCAGCGGCCGGGACCGGCAAGAGACCCAGTACTTC. Translated, it gives CASGRDRQETQYF.

The chain recombines TRBV9 with TRBJ2-3, with D possibly matching TRBD1 (5 bases). There are 15 residues in the CDR3. Germline loops: CDR1 SGDLS, CDR2 YYNGEE. Trimming took off 0 bases at V and 2 bases at J, with 10 bases between the two ends. CDR3 in amino acids: CASSVGAGPTDTQYF. DNA of the CDR3: TGTGCCAGCAGCGTAGGGGCAGGGCCCACAGATACGCAGTATTTT.

This clone was observed a few times. The J gene is TRBJ1-5, the V gene TRBV6-6; the D gene is possibly TRBD1 (6 bases). The CDR3 runs to 14 residues. V was clipped by 0 bases and J by 7 bases, with 10 bases between them. Germline values: CDR1 MNHNY, CDR2 SVGAGI (reference sequence). This CDR3 is CASSYSEGGQPQHF. Written as DNA, the CDR3 is TGTGCCAGCAGTTACTCGGAGGGGGGGCAGCCCCAGCATTTT.

The chain employs TRBV5-1 and TRBJ1-2; D uncertain. The V gene lost 4 bases and the J gene lost 4 bases, with 14 bases spanning the gap. The CDR3 spans 14 residues. Per the germline V gene, CDR1 is SGHRS and CDR2 is YFSETQ. The CDR3, as DNA: TGCGCCAGCAGCCGTATTCCTGGCCTCTATGGCTACACCTTC. Amino acid sequence: CASSRIPGLYGYTF.

The chain combines TRBV7-2 with TRBJ1-1; D call uncertain. Trimming shortened V by 2 bases and J by 4 bases, and 11 bases separated the two germline ends. The length of the CDR3 is 14 residues. The germline gives CDR1 SGHTA, CDR2 FQGNSA. CDR3 coding DNA: TGTGCCAGCAGCTTATACCAGGTCTTCACTGAAGCTTTCTTT. As protein: CASSLYQVFTEAFF.

This clone came up a few times. Here the CDR3 reads CASSLDPRGRIRDTQYF. As DNA, the CDR3 is TGTGCCAGCAGCTTAGACCCCCGCGGGAGGATTCGGGATACGCAGTATTTT. The rearrangement joins TRBV7-2 to TRBJ2-3; 8 bases align to TRBD2. Germline V CDR1 and CDR2: SGHTA, FQGNSA. J gave up 6 bases and V 1 base, and 12 bases lay outside the gene matches. This CDR3 region has 17 residues. The full variable domain, in which reference TRBV7-2 and TRBJ2-3 provide the parts outside the CDR3, is GAGVSQSPSNKVTEKGKDVELRCDPISGHTALYWYRQSLGQGLEFLIYFQGNSAPDKSGLPSDRFSAERTGGSVSTLTIQRTQQEDSAVYLCASSLDPRGRIRDTQYFGPGTRLTVL.

The rearrangement links TRBV29-1 to TRBJ1-4; D remains ambiguous. The V and J ends lost 6 bases and 8 bases respectively, with 13 bases between them. The CDR3 length is 12 residues. CDR1 is SQVTM, CDR2 ANQGSEA, per germline. CDR3 loop: CSVVDPGEKLFF. The DNA for the CDR3 is TGCAGCGTGGTAGACCCTGGGGAAAAACTGTTTTTT.

This clone was detected only a few times. The chain couples TRBV7-9 to TRBJ2-2; TRBD2 matches 11 bases. Losses at the gene ends were 0 bases for V and 6 bases for J; bases not matched to a gene: 3. Per the germline V gene, CDR1 is SEHNR and CDR2 is FQNEAQ (reference sequence). This CDR3 spans 16 amino acids. The CDR3 DNA reads as TGTGCCAGCAGCTTAGCGGCGACTAGCGGGGCCGGGGAGCTGTTTTTT. Its translation is CASSLAATSGAGELFF.

About this clone itself: At one boundary the junction diverges from the germline segment, which might be a read error. The gene calls are TRBV7-9 and TRBJ2-1; 10 bases are a match to TRBD2. The CDR3 runs 15 residues. CDR1 SEHNR and CDR2 FQNEAQ come from the germline V gene (reference sequence). The CDR3 coding sequence is TGTGCCAGCAGCATAGCGGGAGGACCTTACAATGAGCAGTTCTTC. Protein: CASSIAGGPYNEQFF.